The T cell receptor (beta chain) described here comes from a study of cytomegalovirus exposure and HLA in healthy donors. The primer mix had 60 Vbeta and 13 Jbeta primers. Repertoires were generated with immunoSEQ multiplex PCR, while TCRdb's copy carries only in-frame clones and drops some. The sample includes 150,000 to 200,000 clones, around 79% of them seen just once. General observations from the study: Most TCR sequences were rare, but some public TCRs occurred in many donors. V- and J-gene trimming of TCR beta was linked (in a later analysis) to a missense DCLRE1C variant. Available immune exposure information covered CMV serostatus only.

The germline V gene has CDR1 SGHRS and CDR2 YFSETQ. The CDR3 length is 15 residues. The V gene lost 9 bases and the J gene lost 2 bases, with 18 bases spanning the gap. Worth noting for this clone: Its antigen is not known.

The clonotype was recovered from a man aged 45-60 years in good health and CMV-seropositive. The rearrangement uses TRBV5-1 and TRBJ1-3; the D gene is possibly TRBD1 (6 bases). Input material: PBMCs. The CDR3 region has the DNA TGCGCCACCAGAGCAGGGGAGTCGCCTGGAAACACCATATATTTT. Its protein is CATRAGESPGNTIYF.